These 9 T cell receptor beta chains share one sample of origin, sequenced in a study of metastatic and nonmetastatic thyroid tumors. MiXCR reprocessed the PCR reads for TCRdb. The sample comprises approximately 38,000 clones, 17% of which are singletons, and 8% to 10% rests with the top ten. All patients reached thyroid surgery having received no treatment beforehand. The material sequenced was tumor tissue. These receptors came from a female donor with papillary thyroid cancer or a benign thyroid nodule (not recorded which). Some clones in this sample may be carry-over from other donors' samples.

This clone appeared many times. This rearrangement joins TRBV5-1 to TRBJ1-5; 7 nucleotides line up with TRBD1. With 2 bases clipped from V and 6 bases from J, the junction kept 8 bases outside the gene matches. There are 15 residues in the CDR3. From germline, CDR1 is SGHRS and CDR2 YFSETQ. CDR3 sequence (DNA): TGCGCCAGCAGCTTAATTCCAGGGGGGGGTCAGCCCCAGCATTTT. Translating gives CASSLIPGGGQPQHF.

In the case of this clone: A read error is possible here, since a much larger clone lies one base away. This is likely a read error, given that the CDR3 carries no conserved phenylalanine or tryptophan at its end. Other DNA variants within this sample encode the same CDR3. The chain recombines TRBV7-9 with TRBJ2-2; D gene uncertain. CDR1 and CDR2 from the germline V gene are SEHNR and FQNEAQ (reference sequence). The CDR3 totals 14 residues. V shed 1 base and J shed 7 bases, with 10 bases lying between them. CDR3 DNA sequence: TGTGCCAGCAGCTTAGGTTTGCTGGACGGGGAGCTGTTTCTT. Translation: CASSLGLLDGELFL.

The table lists this clone with many counts. The chain combines TRBV11-3 with TRBJ2-1, with D possibly TRBD2 on 5 matching bases. CDR1 is SGHNT and CDR2 is YENEEA in the germline V gene. Trimming cost V 3 bases and J 8 bases, with 8 bases left between them. The CDR3 contains 12 residues. In DNA, the CDR3 is TGTGCCAGCAGCTTCGGGGTTCATGAGCAGTTCTTC. Its translation is CASSFGVHEQFF.

For this clone: One end of the junction is discordant with germline, which a read error may explain. Other DNA sequences from this sample encode an identical CDR3 as well. The genes are TRBV5-1 and TRBJ2-3, with 10 nucleotides matching TRBD2. This CDR3 is 16 amino acids long. In germline, CDR1 is SGHRS, CDR2 YFSETQ. The CDR3 region is CACSSLAGPSTDTQYF. The CDR3 DNA follows: TGCGCCTGCAGCTCACTAGCGGGACCTAGCACAGATACACAGTATTTT.

As for this clone: Possible read error: a much larger clone is one base away. The chain links TRBV24-1 to TRBJ2-2; D not certain. The CDR3 contains 13 residues. Between the trimmed V and J ends, which lost 10 bases and 0 bases, there was a span of 8 bases. Germline lookup yields CDR1 KGHDR and CDR2 SFDVKD. CDR3 sequence reads: CATQCSNTGELFF. The CDR3 DNA reads TGTGCCACTCAATGTTCGAACACCGGGGAGCTGTTTTTT.

Many counts were recorded for this clone. The chain recombines TRBV4-3 with TRBJ1-3; maybe TRBD1 (5 bases). The germline V gene encodes CDR1 LGHNA and CDR2 YSLEER. The CDR3 extends over 16 amino acids. The V and J ends lost 5 bases and 4 bases respectively, with 18 bases between them. CDR3 sequence (DNA): TGCGCCAGCAGCTCCCCGCGGGGGGACGGGGGAAACACCATATATTTT. Amino acids: CASSSPRGDGGNTIYF.

This chain links TRBV10-2 with TRBJ2-4; D perhaps matches TRBD2 (5 bases). Germline loops: CDR1 WSHSY, CDR2 SAAADI. This CDR3 region has 15 residues. V was cut by 4 bases and J by 1 base, with 11 bases left in between. Here the CDR3 DNA reads TGCGCCAGCAGTGCACTAGAAGGGGCCAAAAACATTCAGTACTTC. Protein sequence: CASSALEGAKNIQYF.

This clone was detected a few times. Since a much larger clone is just one base distant, this may be a read error. The J gene is TRBJ1-1, the V gene TRBV7-8; D perhaps matches TRBD1 (6 bases). Looked up from germline, CDR1 is SGHVS and CDR2 is FQNEAQ. The CDR3 runs to 15 residues. CDR3 sequence (DNA): TGTGCCGGCAGCTTAGGCTCGGCGCAGGGGACTGAAGCCTTCTTT. Translation: CAGSLGSAQGTEAFF.

The rearrangement uses TRBV5-6 and TRBJ2-7; the D is unclear. Germline V gene sequence: CDR1 SGHDT, CDR2 YYEEEE. V was pared by 6 bases and J by 2 bases, with 15 bases between. This CDR3 comprises 14 residues. CDR3 region: CASTFWNRPYEQYF. CDR3 coding DNA: TGTGCCAGCACCTTCTGGAACCGACCCTACGAGCAGTACTTC. The full variable domain, its missing parts supplied by reference TRBV5-6 and TRBJ2-7, is DAGVTQSPTHLIKTRGQQVTLRCSPKSGHDTVSWYQQALGQGPQFIFQYYEEEERQRGNFPDRFSGHQFPNYSSELNVNALLLGDSALYLCASTFWNRPYEQYFGPGTRLTVT.